The next 5 T cell receptor beta chains were all read from a single sample in a study of cytomegalovirus exposure and HLA in healthy donors. Both 60 Vbeta primers and 13 Jbeta primers went into the PCR. The repertoire was sequenced with immunoSEQ multiplex PCR; TCRdb's copy has only in-frame clones and lacks some. The table shows more than 150,000 clones, with roughly 84% occurring only once. Sequencing input: PBMCs. All receptors come from a boy younger than 10 in good health and CMV-seronegative.

This chain uses TRBV5-6 with TRBJ2-5; 8 bases align to TRBD1. With the DNA end fitting TRBJ2-7 better, the J assignment may be wrong. The CDR3 is 17 residues long. Germline-derived CDR1 and CDR2 are SGHDT and YYEEEE. The CDR3 spells CASSLGSGTGLSYEQYF. CDR3 nucleotide sequence: TGTGCCAGCAGCTTGGGGTCCGGGACAGGTCTTTCCTACGAGCAGTACTTC.

The chain carries TRBV29-1 and TRBJ2-7; tentative D call: TRBD2 (7 bases). Germline loops: CDR1 SQVTM, CDR2 ANQGSEA. V lost 8 bases to trimming and J lost 7 bases, with 24 bases between them. The CDR3 totals 14 residues. CDR3 DNA: TGCAGCTTTCTGGCGGGGGCAACCGGTTTTGAGCAGTACTTC. This gives the protein CSFLAGATGFEQYF.

This clone was seen just once. V gene TRBV21-1 combines with J gene TRBJ2-1; TRBD2, the D gene given by the table, was not confirmed from the DNA. TRBV21-1 is labeled a pseudogene. The CDR3 is made up of 17 amino acids. The CDR3: CASSKVLPGGQGNEQFF. Here the CDR3 DNA reads TGTGCCAGCAGCAAAGTTTTACCGGGAGGGCAAGGGAATGAGCAGTTCTTC.

This rearrangement joins TRBV4-1 to TRBJ2-7; D might be TRBD2 (6 bases). From germline, CDR1 is MGHRA and CDR2 YSYEKL. This CDR3 has 16 residues. V gave up 0 bases and J gave up 2 bases, with 14 bases separating them. The CDR3 DNA sequence: TGCGCCAGCAGCCAAGATCTAAGCGGGTGGGCCTACGAGCAGTACTTC. Translating it yields CASSQDLSGWAYEQYF.

In this sample, this clone turned up a few times. The chain combines TRBV4-1 with TRBJ1-2; the match to TRBD1 covers 9 bases. This CDR3 spans 16 amino acids. V lost 1 base to trimming and J lost 3 bases; unmatched junction nucleotides: 6. CDR1 is MGHRA and CDR2 is YSYEKL in the germline V gene. The CDR3 DNA follows: TGCGCCAGCAGCCAAGCGGGACAGGGAAAGGACTATGGCTACACCTTC. Protein: CASSQAGQGKDYGYTF.